This TCR beta chain came from a study of cytomegalovirus exposure and HLA in healthy donors. Study-level findings and limits: Per a later analysis, HLA-associated TCR beta chains showed more clonal expansion than other, equally common TCR beta chains. Three CMV-associated chains proved CMV antigen-specific in vitro.

About this clone itself: The antigen remains undetermined.

Primers included in the PCR were 60 Vbeta and 13 Jbeta primers. TCRdb keeps only in-frame clones here, not all; method: immunoSEQ multiplex PCR. The profile shows about 150,000 clones, over 75% of them singletons. Germline V gene sequence: CDR1 SGHNT, CDR2 YYREEE (reference sequence). Trimming took 4 bases from V and 5 from J, leaving 13 bases between them. The CDR3 loop spans 14 amino acids. Material: PBMCs. The TCR was taken from a woman aged 25 to 39 in good health and CMV-seronegative. This chain uses TRBV5-4 with TRBJ2-1, with D perhaps matching TRBD2 (5 bases). The CDR3 DNA reads as TGTGCCAGCAGCCCGTCTAGCAGCCACAATGAGCAGTTCTTC. Translation gives CASSPSSSHNEQFF.